This TCR beta chain is drawn from a study of T-cell memory formation after mild COVID-19. Overall study results and limits: CD4+ bias marked clones expanding day 15 to 37, unlike balanced contracting clones. Contracting CD4+ clones sat mainly in CM and EM; CD8+ in EMRA.

This clonotype occurred a few times. Its antigen remains unidentified. Researchers used 5'RACE with constant-segment primers to make TCR alpha and TCR beta cDNA libraries that carry sample barcodes and UMIs. TCRdb reprocessed the 5' RACE reads with MiXCR, giving one entry per CDR3 protein. The sample has roughly 550,000 distinct CDR3 sequences; 20% are singletons. The germline V gene has CDR1 MNHEY and CDR2 SVGAGI. CDR3 length equals 13 residues. Trimming took 0 bases from V and 7 from J, leaving 7 bases between them. The TCR was taken from an adult woman who had mild COVID-19 (a few samples of this study predate the infection). Cell type and time point are not known. Sequenced: PBMCs or a T cell subset sorted from them (not recorded which). This sequence joins TRBV6-5 and TRBJ2-1, with unresolved D. The CDR3 loop reads CASSYSLENEQFF. The CDR3, as DNA: TGTGCCAGCAGTTACTCTCTAGAGAATGAGCAGTTCTTC.